The sequence of this TCR beta chain was determined in a study of vaccination effects on CD4 cells after COVID-19. TCRdb keeps only in-frame clones here, not all; method: immunoSEQ multiplex PCR. The sample lists tens of thousands of clones, more than 60% occurring once. Peptide-pool stimulation followed by sequencing identified expanded antigen-specific CD4+ clonotypes in the ViraFEST assay. The authors isolated CD4+ T cells after ten to eleven days of culture. Nucleocapsid antibodies stayed negative before and after vaccination, showing no earlier SARS-CoV-2 infection. In the case of this clone: What it binds is unknown.

The V segment lost 4 bases and the J segment 7 bases; nucleotides outside the gene matches: 3. The germline V gene has CDR1 SNHLY and CDR2 FYNNEI. The CDR3 spans 15 residues. The V call is TRBV2, the J call TRBJ2-1, with 14 bases that match TRBD2. The sample consisted of CD4+ T cells from PBMCs cultured with SARS-CoV-2 spike peptides, taken before COVID-19 vaccination. The receptor was derived from a human donor who received a COVID-19 vaccine. CDR3 sequence: CASSAGTSGGNEQFF. In DNA form, the CDR3 reads TGTGCCAGCAGTGCCGGGACTAGCGGGGGAAATGAGCAGTTCTTC.